This passage covers 3 T cell receptor beta chains from one sample sequenced in a study of blood T cell repertoires in COVID-19. Profiled with immunoSEQ multiplex PCR; TCRdb holds only in-frame clones, not every one. Counted here are about 280,000 clones, roughly 89% occurring once; the ten biggest clones make up under 2.5%. Sequenced: PBMCs or T cells enriched from blood (not recorded which). These TCRs come from a woman aged 60 to 75 who had recovered from COVID-19.

The chain is built from TRBV19 and TRBJ1-1; 7 nucleotides align to TRBD1. Germline assignment: CDR1 LNHDA and CDR2 SQIVND (reference sequence). Trimming removed 6 bases from V and 0 bases from J; junction bases left unmatched: 4. The CDR3 totals 14 residues. CDR3 in amino acids: CASSPQGVNTEAFF. CDR3 DNA sequence: TGTGCCAGTAGCCCGCAGGGGGTGAACACTGAAGCTTTCTTT.

V gene TRBV6-2 or TRBV6-3 combines with J gene TRBJ1-3, with D possibly matching TRBD1 (5 bases). The V end lost 6 bases, the J end lost 0 bases, and 18 bases lay between the germline ends. Germline V gives CDR1 MNHEY, CDR2 SVGEGT. There are 17 residues in the CDR3. The CDR3 sequence: CASSPTPQGFSGNTIYF. In DNA form, the CDR3 reads TGTGCCAGCAGCCCTACCCCCCAGGGATTCTCTGGAAACACCATATATTTT.

V and J are TRBV7-9 and TRBJ1-3, with TRBD1 as a possible D gene (6 bases). This CDR3 contains 15 residues. CDR1 and CDR2 (germline): SEHNR, FQNEAQ (reference sequence). With 5 bases removed from V and 2 bases from J, the gap between germline ends came to 13 bases. The CDR3 loop reads CASSPDRGPGNTIYF. As DNA, the CDR3 is TGTGCCAGCAGCCCGGACAGAGGCCCTGGAAACACCATATATTTT.